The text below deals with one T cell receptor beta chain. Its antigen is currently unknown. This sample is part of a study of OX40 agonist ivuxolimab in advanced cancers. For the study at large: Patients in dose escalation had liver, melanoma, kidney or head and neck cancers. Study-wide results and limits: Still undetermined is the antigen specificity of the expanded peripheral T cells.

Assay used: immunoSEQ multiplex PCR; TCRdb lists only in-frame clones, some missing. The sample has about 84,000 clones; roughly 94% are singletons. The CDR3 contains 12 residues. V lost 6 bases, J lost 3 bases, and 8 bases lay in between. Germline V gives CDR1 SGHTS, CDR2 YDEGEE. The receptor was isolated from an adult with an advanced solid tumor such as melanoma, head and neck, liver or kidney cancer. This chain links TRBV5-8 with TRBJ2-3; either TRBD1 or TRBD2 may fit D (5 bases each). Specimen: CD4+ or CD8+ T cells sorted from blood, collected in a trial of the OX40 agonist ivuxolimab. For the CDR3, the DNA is TGTGCCAGCACCAGGGAGACAGATACGCAGTATTTT. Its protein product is CASTRETDTQYF.